This record looks at one TCR beta chain sequence and its context. These data come from a study of shared clonotypes between healthy human individuals. The protocol was immunoSEQ multiplex PCR, while the TCRdb copy is restricted to in-frame clones and leaves out a portion. Of roughly 1 million clones in the sample, 78% were seen once. Unmatched junction bases numbered 8, after V lost 6 bases and J lost 7 bases. CDR1 and CDR2 from the germline V gene are MDHEN and SYDVKM. The CDR3 runs 13 residues. The genes are TRBV28 and TRBJ1-2; 7 bases align to TRBD1. Sequenced input: memory CD4+ T cells from PBMCs. The subset denotes: CD45RA-negative fraction. The receptor comes from a man in his late teens or twenties in good health. Some clones in this sample may be carry-over from other donors' samples. CDR3 protein: CASRGQKPLGYTF. The DNA for the CDR3 is TGTGCCAGCAGGGGACAGAAACCTCTTGGCTACACCTTC.